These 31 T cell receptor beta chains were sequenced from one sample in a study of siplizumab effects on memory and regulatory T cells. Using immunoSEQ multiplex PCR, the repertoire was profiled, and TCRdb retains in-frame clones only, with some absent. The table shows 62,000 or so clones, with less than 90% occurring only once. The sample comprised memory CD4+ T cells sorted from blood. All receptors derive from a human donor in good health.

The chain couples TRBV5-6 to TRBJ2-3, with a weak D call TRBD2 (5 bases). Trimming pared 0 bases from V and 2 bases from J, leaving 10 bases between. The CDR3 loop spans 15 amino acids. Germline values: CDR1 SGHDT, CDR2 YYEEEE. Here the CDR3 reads CASSLESGVTDTQYF. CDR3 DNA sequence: TGTGCCAGCAGCTTGGAAAGCGGCGTCACAGATACGCAGTATTTT.

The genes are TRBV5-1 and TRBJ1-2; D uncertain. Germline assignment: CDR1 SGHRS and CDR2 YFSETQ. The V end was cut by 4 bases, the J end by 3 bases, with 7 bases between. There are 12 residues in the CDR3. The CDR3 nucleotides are TGCGCCAGCAGCCACACGGACTATGGCTACACCTTC. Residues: CASSHTDYGYTF. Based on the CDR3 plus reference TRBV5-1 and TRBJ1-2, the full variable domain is KAGVTQTPRYLIKTRGQQVTLSCSPISGHRSVSWYQQTPGQGLQFLFEYFSETQRNKGNFPGRFSGRQFSNSRSEMNVSTLELGDSALYLCASSHTDYGYTFGSGTRLTVV.

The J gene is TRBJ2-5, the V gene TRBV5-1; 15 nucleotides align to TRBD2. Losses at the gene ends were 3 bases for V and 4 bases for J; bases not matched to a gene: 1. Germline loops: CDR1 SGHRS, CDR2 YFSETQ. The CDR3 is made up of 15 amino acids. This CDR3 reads CASSSGLAGGETQYF. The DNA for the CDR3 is TGCGCCAGCAGCTCGGGACTAGCGGGGGGAGAGACCCAGTACTTC. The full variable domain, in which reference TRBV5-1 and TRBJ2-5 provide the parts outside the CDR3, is KAGVTQTPRYLIKTRGQQVTLSCSPISGHRSVSWYQQTPGQGLQFLFEYFSETQRNKGNFPGRFSGRQFSNSRSEMNVSTLELGDSALYLCASSSGLAGGETQYFGPGTRLLVL.

The CDR3: CASSKVWRETQYF. The CDR3, as DNA: TGTGCCAGCAGCAAAGTCTGGCGAGAGACCCAGTACTTC. This chain connects TRBV21-1 to TRBJ2-5. TRBV21-1 counts as a pseudogene. The CDR3 consists of 13 residues.

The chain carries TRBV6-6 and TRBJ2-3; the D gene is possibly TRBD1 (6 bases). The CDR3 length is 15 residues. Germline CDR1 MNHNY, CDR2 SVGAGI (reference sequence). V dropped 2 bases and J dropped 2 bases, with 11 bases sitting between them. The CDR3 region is CASSYGGRVTDTQYF. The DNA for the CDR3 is TGTGCCAGCAGTTACGGGGGCAGAGTCACAGATACGCAGTATTTT.

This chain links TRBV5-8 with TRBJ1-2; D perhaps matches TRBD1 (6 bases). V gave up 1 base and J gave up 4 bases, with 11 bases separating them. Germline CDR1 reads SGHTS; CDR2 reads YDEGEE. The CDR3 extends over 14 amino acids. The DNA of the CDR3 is TGTGCCAGCAGCTTGAACAGGGCATCCTATGGCTACACCTTC. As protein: CASSLNRASYGYTF.

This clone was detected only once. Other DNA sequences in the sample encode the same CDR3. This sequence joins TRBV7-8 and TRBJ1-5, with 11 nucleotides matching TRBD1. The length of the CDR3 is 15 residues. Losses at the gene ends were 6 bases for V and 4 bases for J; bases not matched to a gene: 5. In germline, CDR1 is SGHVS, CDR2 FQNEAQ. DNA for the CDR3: TGTGCCAGCAGTTCGGGGACAGGGGGAAATCAGCCCCAGCATTTT. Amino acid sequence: CASSSGTGGNQPQHF. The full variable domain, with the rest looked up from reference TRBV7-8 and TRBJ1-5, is GAGVSQSPRYKVAKRGQDVALRCDPISGHVSLFWYQQALGQGPEFLTYFQNEAQLDKSGLPSDRFFAERPEGSVSTLKIQRTQQEDSAVYLCASSSGTGGNQPQHFGDGTRLSIL.

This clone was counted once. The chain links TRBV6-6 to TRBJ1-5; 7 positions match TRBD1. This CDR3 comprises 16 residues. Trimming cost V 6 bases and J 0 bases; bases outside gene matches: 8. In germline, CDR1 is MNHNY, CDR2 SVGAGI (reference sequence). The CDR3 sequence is CASSLQAGGSNQPQHF. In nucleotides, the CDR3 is TGTGCCAGCAGCCTCCAGGCAGGGGGTAGCAATCAGCCCCAGCATTTT.

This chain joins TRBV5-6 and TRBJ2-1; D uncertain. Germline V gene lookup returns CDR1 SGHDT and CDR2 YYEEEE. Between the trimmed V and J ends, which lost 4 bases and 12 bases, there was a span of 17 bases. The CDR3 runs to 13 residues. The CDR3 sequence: CASSPPGPGRQFF. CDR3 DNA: TGTGCCAGCAGCCCCCCGGGTCCCGGAAGGCAGTTCTTC. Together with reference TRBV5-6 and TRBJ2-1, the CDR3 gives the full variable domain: DAGVTQSPTHLIKTRGQQVTLRCSPKSGHDTVSWYQQALGQGPQFIFQYYEEEERQRGNFPDRFSGHQFPNYSSELNVNALLLGDSALYLCASSPPGPGRQFFGPGTRLTVL.

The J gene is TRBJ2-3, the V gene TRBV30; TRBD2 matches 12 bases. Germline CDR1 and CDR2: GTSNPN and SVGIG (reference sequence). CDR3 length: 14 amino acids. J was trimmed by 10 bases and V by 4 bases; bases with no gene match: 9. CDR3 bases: TGTGCCTGGACGACTAGCGGGAGTCCGGTTGCGCAGTATTTT. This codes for CAWTTSGSPVAQYF.

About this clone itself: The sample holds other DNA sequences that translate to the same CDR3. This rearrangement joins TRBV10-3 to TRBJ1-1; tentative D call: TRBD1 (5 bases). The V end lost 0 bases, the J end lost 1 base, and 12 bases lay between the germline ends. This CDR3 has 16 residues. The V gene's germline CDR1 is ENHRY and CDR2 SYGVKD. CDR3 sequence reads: CAISESPGGGNTEAFF. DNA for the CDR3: TGTGCCATCAGTGAGTCGCCAGGCGGGGGGAACACTGAAGCTTTCTTT.

Here the CDR3 reads CASSPRPGTQYF. CDR3 bases: TGTGCCAGCAGCCCCCGCCCCGGGACCCAGTACTTC. This sequence joins TRBV7-2 and TRBJ2-5; D remains ambiguous. Trimming left V 5 bases short and J 7 bases short, with 11 bases between. The CDR3 length is 12 residues. CDR1 and CDR2 (germline): SGHTA, FQGNSA.

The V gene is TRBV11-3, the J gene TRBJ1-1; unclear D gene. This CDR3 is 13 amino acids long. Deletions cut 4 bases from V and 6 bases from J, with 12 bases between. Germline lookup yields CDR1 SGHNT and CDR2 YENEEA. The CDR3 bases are TGTGCCAGCAGCTCCCCGCGGTCCGCTGAAGCTTTCTTT. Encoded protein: CASSSPRSAEAFF.

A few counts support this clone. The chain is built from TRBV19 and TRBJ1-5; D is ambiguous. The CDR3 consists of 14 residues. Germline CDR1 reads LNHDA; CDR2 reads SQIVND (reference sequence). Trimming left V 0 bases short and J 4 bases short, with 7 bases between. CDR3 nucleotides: TGTGCCAGTAGTATAGAAGGACCGAATCAGCCCCAGCATTTT. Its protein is CASSIEGPNQPQHF.

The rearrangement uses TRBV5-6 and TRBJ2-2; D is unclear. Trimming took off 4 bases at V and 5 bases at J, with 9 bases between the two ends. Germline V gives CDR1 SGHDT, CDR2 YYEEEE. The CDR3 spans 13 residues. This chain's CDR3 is CASSGKGTGELFF. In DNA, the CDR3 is TGTGCCAGCAGCGGGAAAGGAACCGGGGAGCTGTTTTTT.

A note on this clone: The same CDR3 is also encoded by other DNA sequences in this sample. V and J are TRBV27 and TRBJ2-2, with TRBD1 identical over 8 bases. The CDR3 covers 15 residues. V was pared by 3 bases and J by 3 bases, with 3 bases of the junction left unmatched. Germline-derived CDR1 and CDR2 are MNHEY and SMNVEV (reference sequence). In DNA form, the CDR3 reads TGTGCCAGCAGTTTTGGGGACAGGTACACCGGGGAGCTGTTTTTT. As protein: CASSFGDRYTGELFF.

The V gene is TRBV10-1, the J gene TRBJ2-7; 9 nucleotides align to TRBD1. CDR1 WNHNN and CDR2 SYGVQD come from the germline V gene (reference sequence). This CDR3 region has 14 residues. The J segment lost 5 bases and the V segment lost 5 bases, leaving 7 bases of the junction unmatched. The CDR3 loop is CASSSGTGTHEQYF. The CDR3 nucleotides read TGCGCCAGCAGTTCCGGGACAGGGACCCACGAGCAGTACTTC.

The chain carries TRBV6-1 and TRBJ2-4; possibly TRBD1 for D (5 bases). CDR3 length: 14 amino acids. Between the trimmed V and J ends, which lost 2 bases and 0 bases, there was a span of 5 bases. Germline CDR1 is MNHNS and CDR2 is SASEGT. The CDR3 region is CASSEQGAKNIQYF. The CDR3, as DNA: TGTGCCAGCAGTGAACAGGGAGCCAAAAACATTCAGTACTTC.

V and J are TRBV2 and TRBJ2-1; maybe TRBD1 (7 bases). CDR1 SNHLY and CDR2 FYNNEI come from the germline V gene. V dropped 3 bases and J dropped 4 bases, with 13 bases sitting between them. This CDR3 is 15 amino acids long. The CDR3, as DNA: TGTGCCAGCAGTGAGGGCAGGGGGGCGTACAATGAGCAGTTCTTC. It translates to CASSEGRGAYNEQFF.

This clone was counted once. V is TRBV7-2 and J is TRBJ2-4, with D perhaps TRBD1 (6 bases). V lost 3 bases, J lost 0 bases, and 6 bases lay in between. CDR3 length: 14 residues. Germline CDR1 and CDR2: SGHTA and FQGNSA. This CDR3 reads CASSLDRAKNIQYF. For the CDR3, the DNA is TGTGCCAGCAGCTTGGACAGAGCCAAAAACATTCAGTACTTC.

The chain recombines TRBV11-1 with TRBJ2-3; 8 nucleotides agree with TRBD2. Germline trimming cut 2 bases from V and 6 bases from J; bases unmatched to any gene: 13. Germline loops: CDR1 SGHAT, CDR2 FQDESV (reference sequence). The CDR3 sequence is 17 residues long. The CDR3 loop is CASSLRAAGETGDTQYF. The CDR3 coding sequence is TGTGCCAGCAGCTTACGGGCAGCGGGAGAAACTGGGGATACGCAGTATTTT.

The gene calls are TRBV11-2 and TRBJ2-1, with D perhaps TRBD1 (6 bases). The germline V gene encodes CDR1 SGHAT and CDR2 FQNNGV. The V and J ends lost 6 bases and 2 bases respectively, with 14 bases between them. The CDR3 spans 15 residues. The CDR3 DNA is TGTGCCAGCAGGGCTACAGGGTCTGCCTACAATGAGCAGTTCTTC. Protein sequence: CASRATGSAYNEQFF.

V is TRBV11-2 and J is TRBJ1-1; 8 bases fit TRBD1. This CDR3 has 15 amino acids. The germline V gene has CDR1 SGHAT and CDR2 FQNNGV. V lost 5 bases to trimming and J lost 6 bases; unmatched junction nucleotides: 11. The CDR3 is CASSPRTGPSSEAFF. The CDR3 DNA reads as TGTGCCAGCAGCCCGAGGACAGGGCCTTCCTCTGAAGCTTTCTTT. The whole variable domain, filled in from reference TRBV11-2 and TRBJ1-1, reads EAGVAQSPRYKIIEKRQSVAFWCNPISGHATLYWYQQILGQGPKLLIQFQNNGVVDDSQLPKDRFSAERLKGVDSTLKIQPAKLEDSAVYLCASSPRTGPSSEAFFGQGTRLTVV.

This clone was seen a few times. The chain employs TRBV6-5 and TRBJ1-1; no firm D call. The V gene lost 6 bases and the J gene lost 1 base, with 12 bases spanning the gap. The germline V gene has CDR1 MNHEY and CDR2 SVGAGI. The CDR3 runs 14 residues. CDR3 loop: CASSALGGNTEAFF. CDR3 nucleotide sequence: TGTGCCAGCAGCGCACTGGGAGGGAACACTGAAGCTTTCTTT.

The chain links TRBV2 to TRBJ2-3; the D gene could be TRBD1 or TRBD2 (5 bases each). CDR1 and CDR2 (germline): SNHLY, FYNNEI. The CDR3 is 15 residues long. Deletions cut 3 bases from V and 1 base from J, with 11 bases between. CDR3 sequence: CASSDWGTGTDTQYF. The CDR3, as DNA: TGTGCCAGCAGTGATTGGGGGACGGGCACAGATACGCAGTATTTT.

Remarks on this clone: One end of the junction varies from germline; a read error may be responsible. CDR3 region: CASSLETSYEQYF. The CDR3 DNA is TGTGCCAGTAGTCTAGAGACGTCCTACGAGCAGTACTTC. V is TRBV19 and J is TRBJ2-7, with D unresolved. Germline CDR1 reads LNHDA; CDR2 reads SQIVND (reference sequence). The length of the CDR3 is 13 residues.

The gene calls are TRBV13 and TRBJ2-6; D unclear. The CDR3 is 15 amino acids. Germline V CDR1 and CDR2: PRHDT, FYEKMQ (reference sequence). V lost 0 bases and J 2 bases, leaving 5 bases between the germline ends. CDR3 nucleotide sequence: TGTGCCAGCAGCTTAGGGTCCACTGGGGCCAACGTCCTGACTTTC. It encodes CASSLGSTGANVLTF.

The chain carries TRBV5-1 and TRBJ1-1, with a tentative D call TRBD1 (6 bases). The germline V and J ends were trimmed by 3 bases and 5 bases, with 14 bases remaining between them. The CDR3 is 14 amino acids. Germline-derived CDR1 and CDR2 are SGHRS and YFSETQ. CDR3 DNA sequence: TGCGCCAGCAGCTATTCCACTACAGGGACTGAAGCTTTCTTT. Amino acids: CASSYSTTGTEAFF.

CDR3 loop: CASSGGATNEKLFF. The CDR3 nucleotides are TGTGCCAGCAGTGGAGGGGCAACTAATGAAAAACTGTTTTTT. The chain combines TRBV6-1 with TRBJ1-4, with D possibly being TRBD1 (5 bases). In germline, CDR1 is MNHNS, CDR2 SASEGT. The CDR3 is 14 residues long. The germline V and J ends were trimmed by 4 bases and 0 bases, with 6 bases remaining between them.

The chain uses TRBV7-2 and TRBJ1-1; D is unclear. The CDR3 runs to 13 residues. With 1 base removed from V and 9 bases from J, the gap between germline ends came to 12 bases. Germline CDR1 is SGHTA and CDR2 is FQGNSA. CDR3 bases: TGTGCCAGCAGCTTAGAGAGAGGGCCCAAAGCTTTCTTT. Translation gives CASSLERGPKAFF.

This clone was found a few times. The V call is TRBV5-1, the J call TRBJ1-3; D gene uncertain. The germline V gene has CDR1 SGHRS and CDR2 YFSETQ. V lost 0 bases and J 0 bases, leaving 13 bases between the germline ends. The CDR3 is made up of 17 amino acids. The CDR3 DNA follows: TGCGCCAGCAGCTTGGGATGGAGGGCGAGCTCTGGAAACACCATATATTTT. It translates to CASSLGWRASSGNTIYF.